This T cell receptor (beta chain) was captured in a study of blood T cell repertoires in COVID-19. Overall study context: The origin of the acute and convalescent COVID-19 samples was the United States, Italy and Spain. T cells, B-cell-depleted T cells, or PBMCs supplied cDNA or gDNA.

In the original workflow: Reference gene primer amplification gave estimated nucleated cell counts. Sequencing used immunoSEQ multiplex PCR; TCRdb keeps in-frame clones, though not all of them. The DNA was the basis for D and trimming; V, J and clone size are from that table. This sample has about 160,000 clones, with around 90% found just once. The sample was peripheral blood. This TCR was recovered from a man between 60 and 75 years old with acute or convalescent COVID-19.

The DNA for the CDR3 is TGTGCCAGCTCACCCCTAATGGAAGCGAAAGAGACCCAGTACTTC. Translated, it gives CASSPLMEAKETQYF. The rearrangement uses TRBV18 and TRBJ2-5; D not certain. Trimming left V 3 bases short and J 3 bases short, with 14 bases between. The CDR3 runs 15 residues. The germline V gene has CDR1 KGHSH and CDR2 LQKENI. Full variable domain (outside the CDR3, taken from reference TRBV18 and TRBJ2-5): NAGVMQNPRHLVRRRGQEARLRCSPMKGHSHVYWYRQLPEEGLKFMVYLQKENIIDESGMPKERFSAEFPKEGPSILRIQQVVRGDSAAYFCASSPLMEAKETQYFGPGTRLLVL.